These 20 T cell receptor beta chains share one sample of origin, sequenced in a study of identical twins. TCRdb used MiXCR to reprocess the 5' RACE reads, holding one entry per CDR3 protein. The data contain 1.5 million or so distinct CDR3 sequences, roughly 35% of them singletons. The specimen sequenced was cord blood. All receptors derive from a newborn girl in good health.

This clonotype has a handful of counts. This chain links TRBV12-3 or TRBV12-4 with TRBJ2-1; 9 nucleotides align to TRBD2. This CDR3 comprises 12 residues. V gave up 5 bases and J gave up 15 bases; unmatched junction bases: 8. CDR3 sequence reads: CASSITGTSRFF. In DNA form, the CDR3 reads TGTGCCAGCAGTATTACCGGGACTAGCCGGTTCTTC.

The rearrangement uses TRBV29-1 and TRBJ2-3; 8 nucleotides align to TRBD2. V was pared by 5 bases and J by 4 bases, with 11 bases of the junction left unmatched. Per the germline V gene, CDR1 is SQVTM and CDR2 is ANQGSEA. This CDR3 contains 15 residues. The CDR3 reads CSVLVPSGYPDTQYF. DNA for the CDR3: TGCAGCGTTTTAGTTCCTAGCGGGTATCCAGATACGCAGTATTTT.

As concerns this clonotype: Germline is not matched at one junction end, which may reflect a read error. The CDR3 DNA reads as TGCGGCAGCTTGGCCATACTGAGAAATGAGCAGTACTTC. This encodes CGSLAILRNEQYF. The rearrangement uses TRBV5-1 and TRBJ2-1; the D is unclear. Near its end, the DNA agrees better with TRBJ2-7, so the J call may be wrong. The CDR3 has 13 residues. Germline-derived CDR1 and CDR2 are SGHRS and YFSETQ.

The V gene is TRBV7-9, the J gene TRBJ2-3; the match to TRBD2 covers 10 bases. J lost 2 bases, V lost 6 bases, and 8 bases had no gene match. This CDR3 comprises 16 residues. Germline V gene sequence: CDR1 SEHNR, CDR2 FQNEAQ (reference sequence). DNA of the CDR3: TGTGCCAGCAGTCCGACTAGCGGGCTTATCACAGATACGCAGTATTTT. As protein: CASSPTSGLITDTQYF.

This chain connects TRBV7-9 to TRBJ2-7; perhaps TRBD2 as D (6 bases). Trimming cost V 5 bases and J 3 bases, with 14 bases left between them. From germline, CDR1 is SEHNR and CDR2 FQNEAQ (reference sequence). The CDR3 contains 14 residues. CDR3 in DNA: TGTGCCAGCAGCCCTAGACTAGATGGCTACGAGCAGTACTTC. Translation: CASSPRLDGYEQYF.

The chain has TRBV6-1 and TRBJ2-3; 7 positions match TRBD1. This CDR3 contains 16 residues. CDR1 is MNHNS, CDR2 SASEGT, per germline. Trimming cost V 8 bases and J 2 bases; bases outside gene matches: 13. CDR3 residues: CASCPRDSLFTDTQYF. The CDR3 nucleotides read TGTGCCAGCTGCCCACGGGACAGCCTATTCACAGATACGCAGTATTTT.

On this clonotype: The junction departs from the called germline gene at one end, perhaps through a read error. V and J are TRBV7-2 and TRBJ2-2, with D perhaps being TRBD1 or TRBD2 (5 bases each). This CDR3 contains 15 residues. Germline V CDR1 and CDR2: SGHTA, FQGNSA. The CDR3 loop reads CASSLAGVNTGEPFF. Here the CDR3 DNA reads TGTGCCAGCAGCTTAGCGGGGGTGAACACCGGGGAGCCGTTTTTT. The full variable domain, rest sourced from reference TRBV7-2 and TRBJ2-2, is GAGVSQSPSNKVTEKGKDVELRCDPISGHTALYWYRQSLGQGLEFLIYFQGNSAPDKSGLPSDRFSAERTGGSVSTLTIQRTQQEDSAVYLCASSLAGVNTGEPFFGEGSRLTVL.

This clonotype was detected only a few times. J is TRBJ2-5 and V is TRBV4-2; 7 nucleotides match TRBD2. V dropped 1 base and J dropped 11; count of bases not matched to a gene: 13. CDR1 is LGHNA and CDR2 is YNFKEQ in the germline V gene. The CDR3 has 15 amino acids. Here the CDR3 reads CASSQASGGAGEQYF. The CDR3, as DNA: TGTGCCAGCAGCCAAGCCTCGGGAGGTGCAGGAGAGCAGTACTTC.

This sequence joins TRBV20-1 and TRBJ1-5; 12 bases agree with TRBD1. With V trimmed by 6 bases and J by 2 bases, 5 bases remained unmatched. The CDR3 runs to 15 residues. CDR1 DFQATT and CDR2 SNEGSKA come from the germline V gene (reference sequence). The CDR3 sequence: CSAAGTGGGNQPQHF. DNA of the CDR3: TGCAGTGCCGCGGGGACAGGGGGCGGCAATCAGCCCCAGCATTTT.

The rearrangement joins TRBV9 to TRBJ2-1; D remains unclear. The CDR3 totals 15 residues. In germline, CDR1 is SGDLS, CDR2 YYNGEE. V was trimmed by 3 bases and J by 6 bases, leaving 16 bases between them. The CDR3 DNA is TGTGCCAGCAGCGCCACCAACCTAGACCGCAATGAGCAGTTCTTC. Its protein product is CASSATNLDRNEQFF.

This clonotype was found a few times. The gene calls are TRBV11-2 and TRBJ2-3; the match to TRBD1 covers 10 bases. The length of the CDR3 is 14 residues. The J segment lost 5 bases and the V segment lost 5 bases, leaving 4 bases of the junction unmatched. Per germline, CDR1 SGHAT and CDR2 FQNNGV. The CDR3 loop is CASSPDRGRDTQYF. CDR3 bases: TGTGCCAGCAGCCCTGACAGGGGGCGAGATACGCAGTATTTT.

In its sample, this clonotype was seen a few times. The chain combines TRBV5-6 with TRBJ1-5; no firm D call. The CDR3 runs 13 residues. V was clipped by 1 base and J by 5 bases, with 7 bases between them. Germline CDR1 reads SGHDT; CDR2 reads YYEEEE. CDR3 region: CASSLYGHQPQHF. The CDR3 bases are TGTGCCAGCAGCTTGTATGGCCATCAGCCCCAGCATTTT.

This clonotype occurred a few times. The chain combines TRBV25-1 with TRBJ2-5, with TRBD1 matching 11 bases. This CDR3 is built from 14 residues. Germline lookup yields CDR1 MGHDK and CDR2 SYGVNS. V was pared by 4 bases and J by 2 bases, with 0 bases of the junction left unmatched. The CDR3 DNA is TGTGCCAGCAGTGGGGACAGGGGGCAAGAGACCCAGTACTTC. As protein: CASSGDRGQETQYF.

This chain uses TRBV15 with TRBJ2-3, with D possibly matching TRBD1 (5 bases). V lost 0 bases, J lost 0 bases, and 16 bases lay in between. Germline CDR1 is LNHNV and CDR2 is YYDKDF (reference sequence). The CDR3 sequence is 18 residues long. This CDR3 is CATSRDRGGVGSTDTQYF. The CDR3 nucleotides are TGTGCCACCAGCAGAGATAGGGGCGGAGTGGGTAGCACAGATACGCAGTATTTT.

The J gene is TRBJ2-5, the V gene TRBV3-1; 7 bases line up with TRBD1. The J call may be faulty, since TRBJ2-7 better matches the DNA end. The germline V gene has CDR1 LGHDT and CDR2 YNNKEL (reference sequence). This CDR3 is 14 amino acids long. This CDR3 reads CASSSKHRGYEQYF. The CDR3 DNA sequence: TGTGCCAGCAGCTCTAAGCACAGGGGATACGAGCAGTACTTC.

The rearrangement joins TRBV3-1 to TRBJ2-1; the match to TRBD2 covers 8 bases. Germline values: CDR1 LGHDT, CDR2 YNNKEL (reference sequence). V was pared by 1 base and J by 5 bases, with 7 bases of the junction left unmatched. CDR3 length equals 16 residues. The CDR3 DNA sequence: TGTGCCAGCAGCCAAGGCGGGACTAGTCGCAACAATGAGCAGTTCTTC. Amino acid sequence: CASSQGGTSRNNEQFF.

A few counts support this clonotype. The chain joins TRBV28 to TRBJ2-5; unclear D gene. Per the germline V gene, CDR1 is MDHEN and CDR2 is SYDVKM. Deletions cut 3 bases from V and 4 bases from J, with 9 bases between. This CDR3 is 13 amino acids long. CDR3 sequence (DNA): TGTGCCAGCAGTTTGACCCTTTCAGAGACCCAGTACTTC. This sequence encodes CASSLTLSETQYF.

The sample holds a few counts of this clonotype. CDR3 residues: CASSKAHGVHEQYF. CDR3 nucleotides: TGTGCCAGCAGCAAAGCGCACGGGGTCCACGAGCAGTACTTC. The chain joins TRBV21-1 to TRBJ2-4. The DNA end favors TRBJ2-7, so the J call may be wrong. TRBV21-1 is deemed a pseudogene. The CDR3 runs 14 residues.

The rearrangement uses TRBV4-1 and TRBJ2-2; tentative D call: TRBD1 (6 bases). Looked up from germline, CDR1 is MGHRA and CDR2 is YSYEKL. This CDR3 has 14 residues. Trimming cost V 6 bases and J 5 bases, with 13 bases left between them. The DNA of the CDR3 is TGCGCCAGCAGTCTGAACCAGGGGACCGGGGAGCTGTTTTTT. This codes for CASSLNQGTGELFF.

In regard to this clonotype: A read error may be the cause here, since a much bigger clone is one base away. The J gene is TRBJ2-5, the V gene TRBV3-1; D gene unclear. The DNA end lines up better with TRBJ2-1; the J call may be wrong. Germline CDR1 and CDR2: LGHDT and YNNKEL (reference sequence). This CDR3 is built from 13 residues. In DNA, the CDR3 is TGTGCCAGCAGCCAAGGGTACCAAGAGACCCAGTTCTTC. Translating it yields CASSQGYQETQFF.